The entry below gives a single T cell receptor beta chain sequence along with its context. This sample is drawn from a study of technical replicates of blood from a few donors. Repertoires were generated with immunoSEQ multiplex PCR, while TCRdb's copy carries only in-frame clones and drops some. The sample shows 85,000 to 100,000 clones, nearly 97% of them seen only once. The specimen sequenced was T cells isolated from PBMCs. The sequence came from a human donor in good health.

CDR3 residues: CSVSYQDRGITEAFF. The DNA for the CDR3 is TGCAGCGTTTCCTACCAGGACAGGGGAATCACTGAAGCTTTCTTT. V and J are TRBV29-1 and TRBJ1-1; 9 nucleotides match TRBD1. Unmatched junction bases numbered 11, after V lost 5 bases and J lost 4 bases. Germline assignment: CDR1 SQVTM and CDR2 ANQGSEA. This CDR3 is built from 15 residues.